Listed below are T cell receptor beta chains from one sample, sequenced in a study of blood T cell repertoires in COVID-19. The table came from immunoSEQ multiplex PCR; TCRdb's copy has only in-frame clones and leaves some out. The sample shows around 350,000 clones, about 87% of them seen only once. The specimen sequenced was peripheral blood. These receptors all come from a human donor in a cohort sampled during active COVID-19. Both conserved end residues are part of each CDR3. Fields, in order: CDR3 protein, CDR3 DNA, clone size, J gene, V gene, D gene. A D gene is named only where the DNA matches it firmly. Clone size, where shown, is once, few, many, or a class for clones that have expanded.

CASSQGRANEKLFF TGCGCCAGCAGCCAAGGTCGAGCTAATGAAAAACTGTTTTTT - TRBJ1-4 TRBV4-1 -
CASSLATTVTDTQYF TGCGCCAGCAGCTTGGCCACAACAGTCACAGATACGCAGTATTTT - TRBJ2-3 TRBV5-1 -
CASELDRNYGYTF TGTGCCAGCGAATTGGACAGAAACTATGGCTACACCTTC - TRBJ1-2 TRBV10-3 -
CASSLTGSEKLFF TGTGCCAGCAGCCTCACAGGGAGTGAAAAACTGTTTTTT - TRBJ1-4 TRBV9 -
CASSVRRGTVRNTGELFF TGTGCCAGCAGCGTACGGAGAGGGACAGTCCGAAACACCGGGGAGCTGTTTTTT - TRBJ2-2 TRBV9 TRBD1
CASSQVTGAYEQYF TGCGCCAGCAGCCAAGTAACAGGTGCCTACGAGCAGTACTTC - TRBJ2-7 TRBV4-1 -
CSAKTGGEIYEQYF TGCAGCGCCAAGACAGGGGGCGAAATCTACGAGCAGTACTTC - TRBJ2-7 TRBV29-1 TRBD1
CATSDQGWSQYF TGTGCCACCAGTGATCAGGGCTGGTCGCAGTATTTT - TRBJ2-3 TRBV24-1 -
CASSLKGDEQYF TGTGCCAGCAGCTTGAAGGGAGACGAGCAGTACTTC - TRBJ2-7 TRBV5-5 -
CASSLAGPYNEQFF TGTGCCAGCAGCTTAGCGGGTCCCTACAATGAGCAGTTCTTC - TRBJ2-1 TRBV5-4 -
CSASRLAGDPQETQYF TGCAGTGCTAGTCGGCTAGCGGGGGACCCGCAAGAGACCCAGTACTTC once TRBJ2-5 TRBV20-1 TRBD2
CASSLYRFNEQFF TGTGCCAGCAGTTTATACAGATTCAATGAGCAGTTCTTC - TRBJ2-1 TRBV6-2/TRBV6-3 -
CAWRGGLAGNYEQYF TGTGCCTGGAGGGGGGGACTAGCGGGAAACTACGAGCAGTACTTC - TRBJ2-7 TRBV30 TRBD2
CASSLSGQIQETQYF TGTGCCAGCAGCTTATCTGGGCAGATCCAAGAGACCCAGTACTTC - TRBJ2-5 TRBV7-9 -
CASSEGAGLGSPLHF TGTGCCAGCAGTGAGGGGGCGGGTCTCGGTTCACCCCTCCACTTT - TRBJ1-6 TRBV25-1 -
CASSQVQGPGGNTIYF TGCGCCAGCAGCCAAGTCCAGGGGCCGGGAGGAAACACCATATATTTT - TRBJ1-3 TRBV4-1 -
CASSIPGERLTDTQYF TGTGCCAGTAGTATCCCTGGGGAGCGGCTCACAGATACGCAGTATTTT - TRBJ2-3 TRBV19 -
CASSLWGTGASNQPQHF TGTGCCAGCAGTTTATGGGGGACAGGGGCGAGCAATCAGCCCCAGCATTTT - TRBJ1-5 TRBV28 TRBD1
CASRLYGYTF TGTGCCAGCAGGTTATATGGCTACACCTTC - TRBJ1-2 TRBV6-5 -
CASSTRDSRSYNEQFF TGCGCCAGCAGCACCCGGGACTCTCGCTCCTACAATGAGCAGTTCTTC - TRBJ2-1 TRBV4-1 -
CASSIAPGTGVGDGYTF TGTGCCAGTAGTATAGCCCCCGGGACAGGGGTTGGCGATGGCTACACCTTC - TRBJ1-2 TRBV19 TRBD1
CAWTIGAGIRGYTF TGTGCCTGGACCATAGGGGCAGGGATCAGAGGCTACACCTTC - TRBJ1-2 TRBV30 -
CASSERGYGYTF TGTGCCAGCAGTGAAAGGGGCTATGGCTACACCTTC - TRBJ1-2 TRBV6-1 -
CASSSRQGAGDTQYF TGTGCCAGCAGCTCCCGACAGGGGGCTGGCGATACGCAGTATTTT - TRBJ2-3 TRBV7-3 TRBD1
CASSYGRDDGYTF TGTGCCAGCAGTTACGGCAGGGATGATGGCTACACCTTC - TRBJ1-2 TRBV6-6 -
CASTLSPGRPGELFF TGTGCCAGCACCTTATCACCAGGGAGGCCCGGGGAGCTGTTTTTT - TRBJ2-2 TRBV5-6 -